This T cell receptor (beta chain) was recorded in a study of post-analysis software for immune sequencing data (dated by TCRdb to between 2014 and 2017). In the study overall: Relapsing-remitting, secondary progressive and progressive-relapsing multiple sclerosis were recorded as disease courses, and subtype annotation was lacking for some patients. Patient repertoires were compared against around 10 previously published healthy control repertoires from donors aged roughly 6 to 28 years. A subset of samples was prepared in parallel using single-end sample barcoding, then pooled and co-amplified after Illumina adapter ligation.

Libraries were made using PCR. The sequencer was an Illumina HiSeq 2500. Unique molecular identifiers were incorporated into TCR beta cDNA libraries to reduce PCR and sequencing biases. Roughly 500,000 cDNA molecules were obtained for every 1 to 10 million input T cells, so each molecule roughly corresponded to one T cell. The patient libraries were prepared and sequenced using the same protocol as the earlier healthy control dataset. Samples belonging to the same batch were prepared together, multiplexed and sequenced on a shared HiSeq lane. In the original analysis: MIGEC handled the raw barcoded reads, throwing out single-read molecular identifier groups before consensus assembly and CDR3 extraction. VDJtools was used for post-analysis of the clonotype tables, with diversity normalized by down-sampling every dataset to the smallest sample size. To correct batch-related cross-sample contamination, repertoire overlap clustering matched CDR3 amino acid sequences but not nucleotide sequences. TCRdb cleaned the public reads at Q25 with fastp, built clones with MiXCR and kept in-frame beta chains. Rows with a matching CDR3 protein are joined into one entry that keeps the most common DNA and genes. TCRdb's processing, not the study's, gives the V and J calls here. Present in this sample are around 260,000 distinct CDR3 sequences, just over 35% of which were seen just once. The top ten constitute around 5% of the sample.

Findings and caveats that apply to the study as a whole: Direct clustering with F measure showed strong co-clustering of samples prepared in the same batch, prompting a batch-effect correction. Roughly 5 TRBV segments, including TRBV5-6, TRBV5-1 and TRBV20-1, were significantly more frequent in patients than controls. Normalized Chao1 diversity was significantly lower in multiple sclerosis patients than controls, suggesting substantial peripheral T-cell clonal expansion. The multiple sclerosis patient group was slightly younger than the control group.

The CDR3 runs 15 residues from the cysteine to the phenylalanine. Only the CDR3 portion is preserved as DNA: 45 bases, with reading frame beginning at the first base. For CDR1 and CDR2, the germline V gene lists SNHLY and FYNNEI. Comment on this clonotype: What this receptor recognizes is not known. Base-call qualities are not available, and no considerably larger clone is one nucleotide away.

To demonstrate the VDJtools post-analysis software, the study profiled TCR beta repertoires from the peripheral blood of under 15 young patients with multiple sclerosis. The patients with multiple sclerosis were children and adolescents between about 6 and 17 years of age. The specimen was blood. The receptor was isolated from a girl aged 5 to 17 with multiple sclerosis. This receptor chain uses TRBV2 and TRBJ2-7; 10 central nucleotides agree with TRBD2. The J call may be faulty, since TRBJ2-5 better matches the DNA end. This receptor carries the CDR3 CASKRLAGDSETQYF. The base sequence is TGTGCCAGCAAGAGGCTAGCGGGAGATTCGGAGACCCAGTACTTC.